These 28 T cell receptor beta chains were all obtained from the same sample, sequenced in a study of neoadjuvant anti-PD-1 for oral cavity cancer. Regarding time point: after neoadjuvant nivolumab, at surgical resection. TCRdb keeps only in-frame clones here, not all; method: immunoSEQ multiplex PCR. The sample consists of 20,000 to 30,000 clones, 20% to 30% of them appearing once. Sequenced here: tumor tissue, sampled after nivolumab (anti-PD-1) treatment. The receptor set was obtained from a person aged 35-79 years with oral cavity squamous cell carcinoma.

The chain combines TRBV2 with TRBJ2-2; 10 nucleotides line up with TRBD2. V was clipped by 5 bases and J by 2 bases; unmatched bases: 2. The CDR3 consists of 15 residues. Germline V gene sequence: CDR1 SNHLY, CDR2 FYNNEI. CDR3 sequence (DNA): TGTGCCAGCAGTCTAGCGGGAGATAACACCGGGGAGCTGTTTTTT. It specifies CASSLAGDNTGELFF.

V gene TRBV4-1 combines with J gene TRBJ2-6, with D perhaps given as TRBD1 or TRBD2 (5 bases each). The CDR3 contains 16 residues. Germline V gene sequence: CDR1 MGHRA, CDR2 YSYEKL. Trimming took off 4 bases at V and 3 bases at J, with 13 bases between the two ends. The CDR3 region has the DNA TGCGCCAGCAGCCTGGGACCGGAGGTTGGGGCCAACGTCCTGACTTTC. Translating it yields CASSLGPEVGANVLTF.

This clone has just one count. The chain has TRBV28 and TRBJ2-2; the D gene is possibly TRBD1 (6 bases). The V and J ends lost 6 bases and 5 bases respectively, with 10 bases between them. The CDR3 length is 13 residues. Looked up from germline, CDR1 is MDHEN and CDR2 is SYDVKM. CDR3 DNA sequence: TGTGCCAGCAGAAGGACAGTTACCGGGGAGCTGTTTTTT. Protein: CASRRTVTGELFF.

This clone has more than one count but fewer than ten. The CDR3 coding sequence is TGTGCCAGCAGTGAATCTCGGGGGACCGAGCAGTTCTTC. It encodes CASSESRGTEQFF. The V call is TRBV6-1, the J call TRBJ2-1; a possible D gene is TRBD2 (6 bases). The CDR3 consists of 13 residues. In germline, CDR1 is MNHNS, CDR2 SASEGT. Trimming cost V 2 bases and J 10 bases, with 12 bases left between them.

Within the sample, this clone is medium-sized. The chain uses TRBV25-1 and TRBJ2-2; 8 bases match TRBD1. J gave up 4 bases and V 8 bases, and 6 bases lay outside the gene matches. The germline V gene encodes CDR1 MGHDK and CDR2 SYGVNS. The CDR3 loop spans 14 amino acids. This CDR3 is CASGAGGRTGELFF. Written as DNA, the CDR3 is TGTGCCAGCGGGGCAGGGGGCCGCACCGGGGAGCTGTTTTTT.

This clone has a count of ten or more. The J gene is TRBJ2-7, the V gene TRBV2; TRBD1 aligns across 7 bases. J was trimmed by 0 bases and V by 10 bases; bases with no gene match: 6. This CDR3 comprises 13 residues. Germline V gene lookup returns CDR1 SNHLY and CDR2 FYNNEI. CDR3 sequence: CATTDRSSYEQYF. The DNA of the CDR3 is TGTGCCACCACGGACAGGAGCTCCTACGAGCAGTACTTC.

In nucleotides, the CDR3 is TGTGCCAGCAGCTTAGGAGTAGCCGACAGGGGGATTACTGAAGCTTTCTTT. It specifies CASSLGVADRGITEAFF. V usage is TRBV7-6 and J usage is TRBJ1-1, with 9 bases fitting TRBD1. The CDR3 sequence is 17 residues long. Germline CDR1 is SGHVS and CDR2 is FNYEAQ. With V trimmed by 1 base and J by 5 bases, 11 bases remained unmatched. The complete variable domain, with remaining parts taken from reference TRBV7-6 and TRBJ1-1, reads GAGVSQSPRYKVTKRGQDVALRCDPISGHVSLYWYRQALGQGPEFLTYFNYEAQQDKSGLPNDRFSAERPEGSISTLTIQRTEQRDSAMYRCASSLGVADRGITEAFFGQGTRLTVV.

This clone was seen only a few times. CDR3 sequence reads: CASSPRLAGRTDTQYF. The CDR3 DNA is TGTGCCAGCAGCCCCCGACTAGCGGGGCGCACAGATACGCAGTATTTT. J is TRBJ2-3 and V is TRBV7-2; 11 nucleotides line up with TRBD2. V lost 5 bases to trimming and J lost 1 base; unmatched junction nucleotides: 5. This CDR3 has 16 amino acids. In germline, CDR1 is SGHTA, CDR2 FQGNSA. Filled out from reference TRBV7-2 and TRBJ2-3, the complete variable domain reads GAGVSQSPSNKVTEKGKDVELRCDPISGHTALYWYRQSLGQGLEFLIYFQGNSAPDKSGLPSDRFSAERTGGSVSTLTIQRTQQEDSAVYLCASSPRLAGRTDTQYFGPGTRLTVL.

This CDR3 reads CASSGRFRGTNSPLHF. CDR3 coding DNA: TGTGCCAGCAGCGGCCGCTTCAGGGGCACGAATTCACCCCTCCACTTT. The chain recombines TRBV9 with TRBJ1-6; TRBD1 might be the D (6 bases). Per germline, CDR1 SGDLS and CDR2 YYNGEE. This CDR3 spans 16 amino acids. The germline V and J ends were trimmed by 3 bases and 7 bases, with 17 bases remaining between them.

This clone has just one count. This sequence joins TRBV7-9 and TRBJ2-3, with 8 bases fitting TRBD2. Per germline, CDR1 SEHNR and CDR2 FQNEAQ (reference sequence). CDR3 length: 15 amino acids. Losses at the gene ends were 5 bases for V and 2 bases for J; bases not matched to a gene: 6. The CDR3 region is CASSAGTSDTDTQYF. CDR3 coding DNA: TGTGCCAGCAGCGCAGGGACTAGTGACACAGATACGCAGTATTTT.

There are a few counts of this clone. The chain has TRBV5-4 and TRBJ2-7; D not certain. The germline gives CDR1 SGHNT, CDR2 YYREEE (reference sequence). Trimming stripped 4 bases from V and 3 bases from J, with 8 bases between. CDR3 length equals 12 residues. In DNA, the CDR3 is TGTGCCAGCAGCGCGGACCGCTACGAGCAGTACTTC. Its protein is CASSADRYEQYF.

This clone was detected many times. The chain joins TRBV6-1 to TRBJ2-5; 12 bases are a match to TRBD2. This CDR3 is 14 amino acids long. Germline lookup yields CDR1 MNHNS and CDR2 SASEGT. V lost 6 bases, J lost 1 base, and 0 bases stayed unmatched. CDR3 DNA: TGTGCCAGCAGGACTAGCGGGGGCCAAGAGACCCAGTACTTC. Translating it yields CASRTSGGQETQYF.

The CDR3 sequence: CASSAPPGTSGNTGELFF. CDR3 nucleotide sequence: TGTGCCAGCAGCGCGCCCCCAGGGACTAGCGGGAATACCGGGGAGCTGTTTTTT. V usage is TRBV9 and J usage is TRBJ2-2; TRBD2 aligns across 13 bases. The length of the CDR3 is 18 residues. Germline loops: CDR1 SGDLS, CDR2 YYNGEE. The J segment lost 5 bases and the V segment lost 3 bases, leaving 10 bases of the junction unmatched.

The chain combines TRBV7-2 with TRBJ2-2; TRBD2 might be the D (7 bases). Per the germline V gene, CDR1 is SGHTA and CDR2 is FQGNSA. The V and J ends lost 2 bases and 2 bases respectively, with 12 bases between them. CDR3 size: 16 residues. For the CDR3, the DNA is TGTGCCAGCAGCTTACGAGGGGGGGCTAACACCGGGGAGCTGTTTTTT. Protein product: CASSLRGGANTGELFF.

This clone was seen a few times. This chain joins TRBV11-3 and TRBJ1-1, with D uncertain. Germline-derived CDR1 and CDR2 are SGHNT and YENEEA. This CDR3 comprises 13 residues. Trimming took off 6 bases at V and 3 bases at J, with 11 bases between the two ends. For the CDR3, the DNA is TGTGCCAGCAGTCTCACGGGGTACACTGAAGCTTTCTTT. The encoded protein is CASSLTGYTEAFF.

The V call is TRBV28, the J call TRBJ2-1; possibly TRBD1 for D (5 bases). Trimming removed 6 bases at V and 0 bases at J, with 12 bases between. This CDR3 is built from 15 residues. CDR1 is MDHEN, CDR2 SYDVKM, per germline. DNA of the CDR3: TGTGCCAGCAGGGCTCCAGGGTTCTCCTACAATGAGCAGTTCTTC. It encodes CASRAPGFSYNEQFF.

This chain uses TRBV9 with TRBJ1-1, with a possible D match to TRBD1 (5 bases). The CDR3 length is 13 residues. Germline V CDR1 and CDR2: SGDLS, YYNGEE. The V end lost 0 bases, the J end lost 5 bases, and 8 bases lay between the germline ends. DNA for the CDR3: TGTGCCAGCAGCGTAGGGGGGTGGACTGAAGCTTTCTTT. Translation gives CASSVGGWTEAFF.

J is TRBJ1-1 and V is TRBV5-1; no reliable D call. V was cut by 2 bases and J by 0 bases, with 5 bases left in between. Germline CDR1 and CDR2: SGHRS and YFSETQ. This CDR3 is 13 amino acids long. The CDR3 DNA follows: TGCGCCAGCAGCTTCAATATGAACACTGAAGCTTTCTTT. This sequence encodes CASSFNMNTEAFF.

The chain links TRBV11-2 to TRBJ1-2; D gene ambiguous. There are 17 residues in the CDR3. V lost 0 bases and J lost 3, with 17 bases in between. Germline V gives CDR1 SGHAT, CDR2 FQNNGV. CDR3 residues: CASSLDRAPRDDYGYTF. In DNA, the CDR3 is TGTGCCAGCAGCTTAGATCGGGCCCCCCGAGACGACTATGGCTACACCTTC.

This clone was seen ten or more times. This chain connects TRBV5-1 to TRBJ1-3; unclear D gene. The CDR3 is made up of 15 amino acids. Trimming cost V 4 bases and J 4 bases, with 15 bases left between them. Looked up from germline, CDR1 is SGHRS and CDR2 is YFSETQ. The CDR3 loop is CASSPQTGPGNTIYF. The CDR3 DNA follows: TGCGCCAGCAGCCCCCAGACGGGCCCGGGAAACACCATATATTTT.

By sample share, this clone is medium-sized. The rearrangement links TRBV5-8 to TRBJ2-2, with D hard to call. V lost 4 bases to trimming and J lost 2 bases, with 6 bases between them. This CDR3 contains 13 residues. CDR1 is SGHTS and CDR2 is YDEGEE in the germline V gene. CDR3 amino acids: CASSPSNTGELFF. In DNA form, the CDR3 reads TGTGCCAGCAGCCCATCTAACACCGGGGAGCTGTTTTTT.

The chain joins TRBV5-1 to TRBJ2-3; no clear D gene. Trimming removed 4 bases from V and 2 bases from J, with 5 bases in between. CDR1 is SGHRS and CDR2 is YFSETQ in the germline V gene. The CDR3 has 12 residues. The DNA of the CDR3 is TGCGCCAGCAGCCCGAACACAGATACGCAGTATTTT. Translated: CASSPNTDTQYF.

This clone came up a few times. The rearrangement links TRBV7-2 to TRBJ2-1, with D tentatively TRBD1 (5 bases). The V and J ends lost 1 base and 0 bases respectively, with 7 bases between them. Germline V gene data show CDR1 as SGHTA and CDR2 as FQGNSA. CDR3 size: 15 residues. In DNA form, the CDR3 reads TGTGCCAGCAGCTTAGGTGGGGCCTCCTACAATGAGCAGTTCTTC. Its protein is CASSLGGASYNEQFF.

V gene TRBV4-1 combines with J gene TRBJ2-7; D is undetermined. CDR1 and CDR2 from the germline V gene are MGHRA and YSYEKL. The V end lost 0 bases, the J end lost 2 bases, and 14 bases lay between the germline ends. The CDR3 is made up of 16 amino acids. The CDR3 region has the DNA TGCGCCAGCAGCCAAGAAAATGTACCCTTAACCTACGAGCAGTACTTC. Its protein product is CASSQENVPLTYEQYF.

Only a few counts were recorded for this clone. The chain joins TRBV7-2 to TRBJ2-1, with 7 bases identical to TRBD2. J gave up 9 bases and V 5 bases, and 7 bases lay outside the gene matches. The CDR3 has 13 amino acids. Germline loops: CDR1 SGHTA, CDR2 FQGNSA. CDR3 in amino acids: CASSKREVPEQFF. DNA for the CDR3: TGTGCCAGCAGCAAACGGGAGGTCCCTGAGCAGTTCTTC.

This clone occurred many times. The CDR3 protein is CASSSLGQINNYGYTF. The CDR3 bases are TGTGCCAGCAGCTCCCTAGGACAGATCAACAACTATGGCTACACCTTC. V is TRBV5-4 and J is TRBJ1-2, with D maybe TRBD1 (6 bases). The germline V gene has CDR1 SGHNT and CDR2 YYREEE (reference sequence). CDR3 size: 16 residues. Trimming pared 3 bases from V and 2 bases from J, leaving 17 bases between.

This chain uses TRBV4-1 with TRBJ1-5; D not certain. Germline CDR1 MGHRA, CDR2 YSYEKL. This CDR3 is 15 amino acids long. With 0 bases removed from V and 4 bases from J, the gap between germline ends came to 10 bases. The CDR3 DNA reads TGCGCCAGCAGCCAAGATTACGTTATGAATCAGCCCCAGCATTTT. It encodes CASSQDYVMNQPQHF.

This clone was observed many times. The J gene is TRBJ1-2, the V gene TRBV29-1; the D is unclear. This CDR3 is built from 15 residues. V lost 0 bases and J lost 1, with 12 bases in between. The germline V gene encodes CDR1 SQVTM and CDR2 ANQGSEA. The CDR3 bases are TGCAGCGTTGAAGATAGTACTTCTCTTAACTATGGCTACACCTTC. It specifies CSVEDSTSLNYGYTF.